This is a list of T cell receptor beta chains from one sample in a study of T cell changes during pregnancy in multiple sclerosis. Libraries were prepared by immunoSEQ multiplex PCR; TCRdb keeps only in-frame clonotypes and omits some of them. The data hold roughly 120,000 clones, with roughly 92% observed a single time. Sequenced material: peripheral blood, taken before pregnancy. The receptors were gathered from a female donor with multiple sclerosis, enrolled in a pregnancy study. The CDR3 runs from the conserved cysteine through the conserved F or W. D genes are given only for firm matches. Size is omitted from some rows. Given values are once, few, many or a class for expanded clones.

. | . | TRBJ1-2 | TRBV7-2 | CASSLDAGADYGYTF | TGTGCCAGCAGCTTAGATGCAGGGGCGGACTATGGCTACACCTTC
TRBD1 | . | TRBJ2-7 | TRBV2 | CASSQTGGSSYEQYF | TGTGCCAGCAGCCAGACAGGGGGCTCCTCCTACGAGCAGTACTTC
. | . | TRBJ1-1 | TRBV9 | CASSIRGSGEAFF | TGTGCCAGCAGCATACGGGGTAGCGGTGAAGCTTTCTTT
. | . | TRBJ1-2 | TRBV2 | CASSEARPTNYGYTF | TGTGCCAGCAGTGAAGCGCGCCCGACTAACTATGGCTACACCTTC
. | . | TRBJ2-1 | TRBV18 | CAGSSRDSSYNEQFF | TGTGCCGGCTCATCCCGGGACTCCTCCTACAATGAGCAGTTCTTC
. | . | TRBJ2-5 | TRBV25-1 | CASSEYGGSGGETQYF | TGTGCCAGCAGTGAATACGGGGGATCCGGGGGAGAGACCCAGTACTTC
. | . | TRBJ2-7 | TRBV5-4 | CASSSQVSYEQYF | TGTGCCAGCAGCTCGCAGGTCTCCTACGAGCAGTACTTC
TRBD2 | . | TRBJ2-5 | TRBV10-3 | CAISSGTSRETQYF | TGTGCCATCAGCTCCGGGACTAGCCGAGAGACCCAGTACTTC
. | . | TRBJ1-2 | TRBV27 | CASSLSSSLGYTF | TGTGCCAGCAGTTTATCGTCGAGTCTAGGCTACACCTTC
. | . | TRBJ1-3 | TRBV19 | CASSIDHSGNTIYF | TGTGCCAGTAGTATAGACCACTCTGGAAACACCATATATTTT
TRBD1 | . | TRBJ1-6 | TRBV7-2 | CASSRGTGAPLHF | TGTGCCAGCAGCCGAGGGACAGGGGCACCCCTCCACTTT
TRBD2 | once | TRBJ2-1 | TRBV27 | CASSPLAGERGYNEQFF | TGTGCCAGCAGTCCCCTAGCGGGAGAACGTGGGTACAATGAGCAGTTCTTC
TRBD1 | . | TRBJ2-5 | TRBV7-8 | CASSRDRGWETQYF | TGTGCCAGCAGCCGAGACAGGGGTTGGGAGACCCAGTACTTC
TRBD2 | . | TRBJ2-7 | TRBV6-5 | CASRGSGRGSYEQYF | TGTGCCAGCAGGGGGAGCGGGAGGGGTTCCTACGAGCAGTACTTC
. | once | TRBJ1-1 | TRBV28 | CASSAGRTEAFF | TGTGCCAGCAGTGCGGGGCGTACTGAAGCTTTCTTT
TRBD1 | few | TRBJ1-6 | TRBV27 | CASSKTGDGSPLHF | TGTGCCAGCAGTAAAACAGGGGACGGCTCACCCCTCCACTTT
. | . | TRBJ1-1 | TRBV11-2 | CASSLGRTDRDTEAFF | TGTGCCAGCAGCTTAGGGAGGACAGACCGGGACACTGAAGCTTTCTTT
TRBD2 | once | TRBJ2-1 | TRBV5-4 | CASSVPRGGAWEQFF | TGTGCCAGCAGCGTACCCCGGGGGGGCGCTTGGGAGCAGTTCTTC
TRBD2 | . | TRBJ2-1 | TRBV5-1 | CASKLAGANEQFF | TGCGCCAGCAAACTAGCGGGAGCCAATGAGCAGTTCTTC
TRBD1 | . | TRBJ1-3 | TRBV19 | CASTFTGAGNTIYF | TGTGCCAGTACTTTCACAGGGGCTGGAAACACCATATATTTT
TRBD1 | once | TRBJ1-1 | TRBV18 | CASSIQGANTEAFF | TGTGCCAGCTCCATCCAGGGGGCGAACACTGAAGCTTTCTTT
. | . | TRBJ2-7 | TRBV2 | CASSVRYEQYF | TGTGCCAGCAGTGTTCGCTACGAGCAGTACTTC
. | . | TRBJ1-4 | TRBV18 | CASSPPVIGRGATNEKLFF | TGTGCCAGCTCACCACCGGTTATCGGACGGGGGGCAACTAATGAAAAACTGTTTTTT
. | . | TRBJ1-1 | TRBV12-2 | CASRLTSPGQGDTCEAFF | TGTGCAAGTCGCTTAACTTCCCCGGGACAGGGGGACACATGTGAAGCTTTCTTT
. | once | TRBJ2-7 | TRBV19 | CASSIQGAHYEQYF | TGTGCCAGTAGTATTCAAGGGGCGCACTACGAGCAGTACTTC
. | once | TRBJ1-2 | TRBV6-1 | CASRNRDKSLYGYTF | TGTGCCAGCAGAAACCGGGACAAAAGCCTCTATGGCTACACCTTC
. | . | TRBJ1-1 | TRBV9 | CASSAQGDSNTEAFF | TGTGCCAGCAGCGCCCAAGGGGACTCTAACACTGAAGCTTTCTTT
. | . | TRBJ2-5 | TRBV11-2 | CASSLYGGSLETQYF | TGTGCCAGCAGCTTATACGGCGGGTCCCTGGAGACCCAGTACTTC
. | . | TRBJ1-2 | TRBV5-6 | CASSLVGQSYGYTF | TGTGCCAGCAGCTTGGTGGGGCAGTCCTATGGCTACACCTTC
. | . | TRBJ2-7 | TRBV5-4 | CASSPSTASSYEQYF | TGTGCCAGCAGCCCGTCCACTGCGAGCTCCTACGAGCAGTACTTC
TRBD1 | . | TRBJ2-2 | TRBV2 | CASSFDRGAVVLFF | TGTGCCAGCAGTTTTGACAGGGGCGCCGTCGTGCTGTTTTTT
. | . | TRBJ2-3 | TRBV5-1 | CASSPPGGSRTDTQYF | TGCGCCAGCAGCCCTCCTGGGGGGAGTAGGACAGATACGCAGTATTTT
. | once | TRBJ1-1 | TRBV9 | CASSEGVNTEAFF | TGTGCCAGCAGCGAAGGGGTGAACACTGAAGCTTTCTTT
. | . | TRBJ2-1 | TRBV28 | CASSSMGRRDYNEQFF | TGTGCCAGCAGCTCCATGGGACGGAGGGACTACAATGAGCAGTTCTTC
. | . | TRBJ1-4 | TRBV28 | CASSRTAPHRSMLFF | TGTGCCAGCAGTCGGACAGCTCCCCACCGGTCAATGCTGTTTTTT
. | . | TRBJ2-5 | TRBV1 | CTSSQGTSGRKETQYF | TGCACCAGCAGCCAAGGGACTAGCGGGAGGAAAGAGACCCAGTACTTC
TRBD1 | . | TRBJ1-2 | TRBV19 | CASLGRDSNYGYTF | TGTGCCAGTCTCGGAAGGGACAGCAACTATGGCTACACCTTC
. | . | TRBJ2-3 | TRBV11-2 | CASSFLDTQYF | TGTGCCAGCAGCTTCCTCGATACGCAGTATTTT
. | . | TRBJ2-7 | TRBV11-2 | CASSLDHGEQYF | TGTGCCAGCAGCTTAGATCACGGCGAGCAGTACTTC
. | . | TRBJ2-7 | TRBV19 | CASSMGGRGYEQYF | TGTGCCAGTAGTATGGGGGGACGGGGGTACGAGCAGTACTTC
. | . | TRBJ1-2 | TRBV7-9 | CASSTTAYYGYTF | TGTGCCAGCAGCACGACAGCTTACTATGGCTACACCTTC
. | . | TRBJ1-5 | TRBV30 | CAWSIRQRYSNQPQHF | TGTGCCTGGAGTATTAGACAGCGTTATAGCAATCAGCCCCAGCATTTT
. | . | TRBJ1-3 | TRBV2 | CASGSSGNTIYF | TGTGCCAGCGGCAGCTCTGGAAACACCATATATTTT
. | . | TRBJ2-1 | TRBV27 | CASSSRLSSYNEQFF | TGTGCCAGCAGTTCCAGGTTAAGCTCCTACAATGAGCAGTTCTTC
. | . | TRBJ1-2 | TRBV2 | CASSESRGPGGYTF | TGTGCCAGCAGTGAAAGTCGGGGTCCAGGTGGCTACACCTTC
TRBD1 | . | TRBJ2-2 | TRBV18 | CASSPSDRENTGELFF | TGTGCCAGCTCACCATCTGACAGGGAGAACACCGGGGAGCTGTTTTTT
. | . | TRBJ2-1 | TRBV7-3 | CASSSAAASREQFF | TGTGCCAGCAGCTCGGCGGCAGCCTCTCGTGAGCAGTTCTTC
. | . | TRBJ1-4 | TRBV30 | CAWSVAATNEKLFF | TGTGCCTGGAGTGTAGCCGCAACTAATGAAAAACTGTTTTTT
. | . | TRBJ1-4 | TRBV11-2 | CASSFTGMGNEKLFF | TGTGCCAGCAGCTTTACAGGGATGGGTAATGAAAAACTGTTTTTT
TRBD2 | . | TRBJ2-7 | TRBV5-6 | CASSLAPGGNYEQYF | TGTGCCAGCAGCTTGGCCCCGGGGGGTAACTACGAGCAGTACTTC
. | . | TRBJ2-7 | TRBV5-1 | CASSLGTVSYEQYF | TGCGCCAGCAGCTTGGGTACGGTATCCTACGAGCAGTACTTC
. | few | TRBJ1-5 | TRBV30 | CAWSVLGARPQHF | TGTGCCTGGAGTGTACTGGGCGCAAGGCCCCAGCATTTT
TRBD1 | . | TRBJ1-5 | TRBV27 | CASSPTGLNQPQHF | TGTGCCAGCAGCCCGACAGGGTTGAATCAGCCCCAGCATTTT
. | . | TRBJ2-3 | TRBV29-1 | CSVVLGRNTDTQYF | TGCAGCGTTGTTCTGGGCCGAAACACAGATACGCAGTATTTT
. | . | TRBJ2-1 | TRBV11-1 | CASSFSGTFRQLQLDEQFF | TGTGCCAGCAGCTTCTCCGGGACATTTCGACAATTGCAATTGGATGAGCAGTTCTTC